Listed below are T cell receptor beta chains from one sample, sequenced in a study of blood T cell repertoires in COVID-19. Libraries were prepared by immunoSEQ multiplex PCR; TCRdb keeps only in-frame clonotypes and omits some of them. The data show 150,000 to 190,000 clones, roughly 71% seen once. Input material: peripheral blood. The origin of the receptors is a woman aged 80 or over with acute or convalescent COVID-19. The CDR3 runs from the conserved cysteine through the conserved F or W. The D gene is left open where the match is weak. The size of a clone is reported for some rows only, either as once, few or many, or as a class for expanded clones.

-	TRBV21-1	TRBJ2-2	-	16	CARKIGDRGFTGELFF	TGTGCCAGGAAAATAGGAGACAGGGGTTTTACCGGGGAGCTGTTTTTT
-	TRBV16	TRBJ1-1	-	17	CASSQSSQGPGNTEAFF	TGTGCCAGCAGCCAATCCTCCCAGGGGCCGGGGAACACTGAAGCTTTCTTT
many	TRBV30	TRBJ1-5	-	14	CAWSVDSIYQPQHF	TGTGCCTGGAGTGTCGACAGTATCTATCAGCCCCAGCATTTT
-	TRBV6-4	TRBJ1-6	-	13	CASSDGENSPLHF	TGTGCCAGCAGTGACGGGGAGAATTCACCCCTCCACTTT
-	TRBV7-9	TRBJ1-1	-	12	CASSSFNTEAFF	TGTGCCAGCAGCTCCTTTAACACTGAAGCTTTCTTT
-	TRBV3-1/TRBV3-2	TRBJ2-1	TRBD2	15	CASRSTSGVDNEQFF	TGTGCCAGCCGATCGACTAGCGGTGTTGACAATGAGCAGTTCTTC
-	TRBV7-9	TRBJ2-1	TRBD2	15	CASSFILAGSNEQFF	TGTGCCAGCAGCTTTATACTAGCGGGGAGTAATGAGCAGTTCTTC
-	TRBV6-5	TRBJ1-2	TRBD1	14	CASNPGGNIYGYTF	TGTGCCAGCAACCCAGGGGGAAATATCTATGGCTACACCTTC
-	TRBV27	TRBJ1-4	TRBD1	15	CASSRRQGANEKLFF	TGTGCCAGCAGTCGGCGACAGGGCGCAAATGAAAAACTGTTTTTT
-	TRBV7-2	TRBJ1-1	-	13	CASSLGARVRAFF	TGTGCCAGCAGCTTAGGTGCCAGGGTTCGAGCTTTCTTT
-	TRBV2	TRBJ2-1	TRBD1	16	CATQGAGSSPYNEQFF	TGTGCCACCCAGGGGGCTGGGTCGAGCCCCTACAATGAGCAGTTCTTC